This T cell receptor beta chain was found in a study of early T cells in non-severe SARS-CoV-2 infection. Across the study: The chains were unpaired, and the sequenced material was bulk RNA from unsorted whole blood.

TCRdb ran MiXCR on the 5' RACE reads and lists one entry per CDR3 protein. The repertoire holds about 83,000 distinct CDR3 sequences, with 9% to 15% as singletons. The CDR3 sequence is 13 residues long. In germline, CDR1 is SGDLS, CDR2 YYNGEE. V was pared by 0 bases and J by 9 bases, with 10 bases between. This TCR was sampled from an adult who was a healthcare worker with PCR-confirmed SARS-CoV-2 infection or an uninfected control (not recorded which). The chain uses TRBV9 and TRBJ2-1; D is undetermined. The sample comprised whole blood. The CDR3 DNA is TGTGCCAGCAGCGTAGATGTGGGCGCTGAGCAGTTCTTC. Protein: CASSVDVGAEQFF.